This TCR beta chain was documented in a study of blood T cell repertoires in COVID-19. Across the study: Acute and convalescent COVID-19 specimens originated in the United States, Italy and Spain.

The CDR3 is made up of 13 amino acids. Trimming removed 8 bases from V and 8 bases from J, with 13 bases in between. Germline CDR1 MNHEY, CDR2 SVGAGI. Generated by immunoSEQ multiplex PCR, the TCRdb table keeps only in-frame clones and is missing some. This table holds about 290,000 clones, around 92% found once. The chain recombines TRBV6-5 with TRBJ1-6, with D perhaps matching TRBD1 (6 bases). The sequence was obtained from a woman in her twenties or thirties with COVID-19, enrolled during active disease. The sequenced sample consisted of peripheral blood. In nucleotides, the CDR3 is TGTGCCAGCGGCTACAGGGATGATTCACCCCTCCACTTT. Protein product: CASGYRDDSPLHF.